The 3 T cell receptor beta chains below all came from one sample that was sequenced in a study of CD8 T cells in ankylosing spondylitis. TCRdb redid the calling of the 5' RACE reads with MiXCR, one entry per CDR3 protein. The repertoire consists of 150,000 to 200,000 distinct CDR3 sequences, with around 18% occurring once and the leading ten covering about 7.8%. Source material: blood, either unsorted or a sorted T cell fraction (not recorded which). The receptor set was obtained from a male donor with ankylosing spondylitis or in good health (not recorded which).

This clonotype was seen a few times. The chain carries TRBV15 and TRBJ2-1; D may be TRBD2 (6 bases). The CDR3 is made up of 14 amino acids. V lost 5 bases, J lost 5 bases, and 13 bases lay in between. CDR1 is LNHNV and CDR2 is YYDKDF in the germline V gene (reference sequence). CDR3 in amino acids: CATSGGPWNNEQFF. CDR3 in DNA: TGTGCCACCAGCGGAGGGCCTTGGAACAATGAGCAGTTCTTC.

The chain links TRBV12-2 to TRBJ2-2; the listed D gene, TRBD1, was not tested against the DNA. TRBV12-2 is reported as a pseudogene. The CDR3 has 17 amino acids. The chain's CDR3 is CASPGPPGQGDTGELFF. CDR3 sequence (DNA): TGTGCAAGTCCAGGGCCTCCGGGACAGGGGGACACCGGGGAGCTGTTTTTT.

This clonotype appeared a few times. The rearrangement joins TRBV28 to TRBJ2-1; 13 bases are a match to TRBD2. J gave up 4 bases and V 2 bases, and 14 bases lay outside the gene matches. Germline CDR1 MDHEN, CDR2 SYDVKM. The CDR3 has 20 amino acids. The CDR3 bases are TGTGCCAGCAGTTTACTCCGGGGACCGGCGGGACTAGCGGGGTACAATGAGCAGTTCTTC. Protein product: CASSLLRGPAGLAGYNEQFF.